This entry describes one T cell receptor beta chain. These data come from a study of cytomegalovirus exposure and HLA in healthy donors. With 60 Vbeta and 13 Jbeta primers, the PCR was carried out. Profiling relied on immunoSEQ multiplex PCR, and the TCRdb table lists in-frame clones only, not all of them. Of 15,000 to 20,000 clones listed, about 75% were seen once; the top ten hold about 4%. This CDR3 region has 15 residues. The J segment lost 8 bases and the V segment lost 6 bases, leaving 7 bases of the junction unmatched. The germline V gene has CDR1 MNHEY and CDR2 SVGAGI. V and J are TRBV6-5 and TRBJ2-1, with 13 bases matching TRBD2. The TCR originated in a man between 18 and 29 years old in good health and CMV-seronegative. Sequencing was done on a sample of PBMCs. The CDR3 region has the DNA TGTGCCAGCAGCTCCCTACTAGCGGGAGGGGATGAGCAGTTCTTC. This codes for CASSSLLAGGDEQFF.